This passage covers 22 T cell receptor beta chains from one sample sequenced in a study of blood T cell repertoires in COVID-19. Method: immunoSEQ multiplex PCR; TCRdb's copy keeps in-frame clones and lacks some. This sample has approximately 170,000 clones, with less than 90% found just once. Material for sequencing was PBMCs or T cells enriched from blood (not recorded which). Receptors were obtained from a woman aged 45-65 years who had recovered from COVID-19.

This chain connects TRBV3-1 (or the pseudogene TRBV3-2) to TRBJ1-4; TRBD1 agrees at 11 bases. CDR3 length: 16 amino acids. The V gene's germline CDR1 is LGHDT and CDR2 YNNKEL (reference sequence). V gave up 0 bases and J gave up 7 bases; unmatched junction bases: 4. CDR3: CASSQERDRGSEKLFF. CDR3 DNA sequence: TGTGCCAGCAGCCAAGAAAGGGACAGGGGGAGTGAAAAACTGTTTTTT.

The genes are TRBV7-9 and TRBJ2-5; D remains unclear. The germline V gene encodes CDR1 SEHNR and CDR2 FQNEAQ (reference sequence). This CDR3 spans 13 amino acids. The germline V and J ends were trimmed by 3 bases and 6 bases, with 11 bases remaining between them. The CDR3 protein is CASSLNVEQTQYF. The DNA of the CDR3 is TGTGCCAGCAGCTTGAACGTAGAGCAGACCCAGTACTTC. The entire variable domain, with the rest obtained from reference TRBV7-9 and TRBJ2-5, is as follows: DTGVSQNPRHKITKRGQNVTFRCDPISEHNRLYWYRQTLGQGPEFLTYFQNEAQLEKSRLLSDRFSAERPKGSFSTLEIQRTEQGDSAMYLCASSLNVEQTQYFGPGTRLLVL.

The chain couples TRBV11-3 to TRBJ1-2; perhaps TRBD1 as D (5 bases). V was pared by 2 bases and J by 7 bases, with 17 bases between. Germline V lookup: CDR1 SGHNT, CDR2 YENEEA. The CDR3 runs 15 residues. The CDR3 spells CASSLSRGMVFGYTF. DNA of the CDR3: TGTGCCAGCAGCTTATCTCGGGGGATGGTTTTTGGCTACACCTTC.

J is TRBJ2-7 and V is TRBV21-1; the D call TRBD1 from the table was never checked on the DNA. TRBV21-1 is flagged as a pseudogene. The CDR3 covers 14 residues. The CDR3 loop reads CASSKVQGAYEQYF. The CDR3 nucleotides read TGTGCCAGCAGCAAAGTTCAGGGGGCCTACGAGCAGTACTTC.

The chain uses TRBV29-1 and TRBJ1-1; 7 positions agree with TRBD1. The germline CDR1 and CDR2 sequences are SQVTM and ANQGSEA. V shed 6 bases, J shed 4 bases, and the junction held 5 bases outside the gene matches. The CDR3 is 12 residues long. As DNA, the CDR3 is TGCAGCGTAGGGGGCTGGGGCACTGAAGCTTTCTTT. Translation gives CSVGGWGTEAFF.

CDR3 residues: CASSVAGGPSTDTQYF. The CDR3 nucleotides read TGCGCCAGCAGCGTAGCGGGAGGGCCGAGCACAGATACGCAGTATTTT. This chain connects TRBV5-1 to TRBJ2-3; 11 bases line up with TRBD2. The CDR3 length is 16 residues. The V segment lost 4 bases and the J segment 0 bases; nucleotides outside the gene matches: 4. From germline, CDR1 is SGHRS and CDR2 YFSETQ.

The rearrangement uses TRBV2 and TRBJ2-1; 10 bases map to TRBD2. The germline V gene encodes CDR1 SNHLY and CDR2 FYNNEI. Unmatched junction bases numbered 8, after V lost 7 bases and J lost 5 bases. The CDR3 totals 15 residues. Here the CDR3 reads CASIRRTSGNNEQFF. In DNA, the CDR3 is TGTGCCAGCATTCGACGGACTAGCGGCAACAATGAGCAGTTCTTC.

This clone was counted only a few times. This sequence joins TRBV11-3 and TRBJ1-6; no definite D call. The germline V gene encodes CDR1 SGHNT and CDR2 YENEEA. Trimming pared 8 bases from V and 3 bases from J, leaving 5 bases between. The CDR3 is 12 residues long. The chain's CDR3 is CASADYNSPLHF. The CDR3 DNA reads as TGTGCCAGCGCGGACTATAATTCACCCCTCCACTTT.

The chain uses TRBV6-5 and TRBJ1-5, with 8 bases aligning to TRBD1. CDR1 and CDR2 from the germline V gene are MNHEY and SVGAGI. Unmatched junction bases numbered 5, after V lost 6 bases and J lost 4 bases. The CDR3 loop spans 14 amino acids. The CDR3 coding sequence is TGTGCCAGCAGGAGGACAGGGAGAAATCAGCCCCAGCATTTT. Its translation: CASRRTGRNQPQHF.

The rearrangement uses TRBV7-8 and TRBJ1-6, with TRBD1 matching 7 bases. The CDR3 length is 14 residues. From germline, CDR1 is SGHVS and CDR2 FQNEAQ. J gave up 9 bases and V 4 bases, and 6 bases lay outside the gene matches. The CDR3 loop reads CASSSPRQGSPLHF. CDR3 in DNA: TGTGCCAGCAGCTCACCTCGACAGGGTTCACCCCTCCACTTT.

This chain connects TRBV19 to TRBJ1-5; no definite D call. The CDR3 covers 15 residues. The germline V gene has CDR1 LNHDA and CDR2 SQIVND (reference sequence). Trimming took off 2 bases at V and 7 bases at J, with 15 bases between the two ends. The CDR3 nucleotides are TGTGCCAGTAGTATAAAAGGCTCGGGGTACCAGCCCCAGCATTTT. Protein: CASSIKGSGYQPQHF. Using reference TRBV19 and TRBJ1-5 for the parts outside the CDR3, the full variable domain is DGGITQSPKYLFRKEGQNVTLSCEQNLNHDAMYWYRQDPGQGLRLIYYSQIVNDFQKGDIAEGYSVSREKKESFPLTVTSAQKNPTAFYLCASSIKGSGYQPQHFGDGTRLSIL.

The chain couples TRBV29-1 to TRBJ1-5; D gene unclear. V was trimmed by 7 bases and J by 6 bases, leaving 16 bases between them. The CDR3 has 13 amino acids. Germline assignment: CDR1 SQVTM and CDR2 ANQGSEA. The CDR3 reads CSARVSESQPQHF. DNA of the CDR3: TGCAGCGCCCGGGTATCCGAGAGTCAGCCCCAGCATTTT.

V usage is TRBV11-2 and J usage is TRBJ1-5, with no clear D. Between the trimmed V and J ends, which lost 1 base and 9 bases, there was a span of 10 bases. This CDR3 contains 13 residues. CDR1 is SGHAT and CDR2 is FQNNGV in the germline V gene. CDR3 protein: CASSLGGFGPQHF. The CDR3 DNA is TGTGCCAGCAGCTTAGGAGGATTCGGGCCCCAGCATTTT.

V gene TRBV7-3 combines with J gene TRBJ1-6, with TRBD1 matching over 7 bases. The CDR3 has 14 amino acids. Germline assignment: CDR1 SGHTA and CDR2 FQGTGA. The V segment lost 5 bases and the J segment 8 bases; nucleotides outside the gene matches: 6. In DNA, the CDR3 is TGTGCCAGCAGCCTCAGACAGGGAGATTCACCCCTCCACTTT. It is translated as CASSLRQGDSPLHF.

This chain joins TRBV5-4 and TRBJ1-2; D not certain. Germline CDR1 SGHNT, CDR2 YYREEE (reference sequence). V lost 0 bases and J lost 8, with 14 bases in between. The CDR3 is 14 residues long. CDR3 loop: CASSLAERVAGYTF. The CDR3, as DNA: TGTGCCAGCAGCTTGGCCGAGAGGGTAGCGGGCTACACCTTC. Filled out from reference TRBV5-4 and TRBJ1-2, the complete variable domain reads ETGVTQSPTHLIKTRGQQVTLRCSSQSGHNTVSWYQQALGQGPQFIFQYYREEENGRGNFPPRFSGLQFPNYSSELNVNALELDDSALYLCASSLAERVAGYTFGSGTRLTVV.

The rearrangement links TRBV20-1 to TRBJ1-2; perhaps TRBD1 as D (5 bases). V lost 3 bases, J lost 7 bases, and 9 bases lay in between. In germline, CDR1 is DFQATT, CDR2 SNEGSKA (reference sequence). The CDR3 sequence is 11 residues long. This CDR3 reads CSASRVSGYTF. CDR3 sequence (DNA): TGCAGTGCTAGCAGGGTCAGTGGCTACACCTTC.

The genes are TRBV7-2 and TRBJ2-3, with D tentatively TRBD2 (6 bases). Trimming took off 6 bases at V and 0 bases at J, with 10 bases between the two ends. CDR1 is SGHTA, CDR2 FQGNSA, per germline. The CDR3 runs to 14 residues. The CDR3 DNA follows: TGTGCCAGCAGGGTTAGCGGAAGCACAGATACGCAGTATTTT. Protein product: CASRVSGSTDTQYF.

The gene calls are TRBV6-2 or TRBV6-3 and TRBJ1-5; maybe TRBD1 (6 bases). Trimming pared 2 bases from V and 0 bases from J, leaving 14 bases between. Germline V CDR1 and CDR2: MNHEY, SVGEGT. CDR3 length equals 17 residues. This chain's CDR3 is CASSYPKQGHSNQPQHF. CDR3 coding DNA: TGTGCCAGCAGTTACCCTAAACAGGGACATAGCAATCAGCCCCAGCATTTT.

CDR3 region: CASSQESAGSSLYTGELFF. CDR3 nucleotide sequence: TGCGCCAGCAGCCAAGAGTCAGCGGGAAGCTCCCTTTACACCGGGGAGCTGTTTTTT. The J gene is TRBJ2-2, the V gene TRBV4-1; 7 nucleotides match TRBD2. The length of the CDR3 is 19 residues. CDR1 is MGHRA and CDR2 is YSYEKL in the germline V gene. With 0 bases clipped from V and 3 bases from J, the junction kept 13 bases outside the gene matches.

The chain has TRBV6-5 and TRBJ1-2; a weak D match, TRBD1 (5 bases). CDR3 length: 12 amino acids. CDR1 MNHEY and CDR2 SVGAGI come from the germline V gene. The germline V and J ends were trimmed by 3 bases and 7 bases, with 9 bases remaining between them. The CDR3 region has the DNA TGTGCCAGCAGTTATCAGGGAGGTGGCTACACCTTC. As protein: CASSYQGGGYTF.

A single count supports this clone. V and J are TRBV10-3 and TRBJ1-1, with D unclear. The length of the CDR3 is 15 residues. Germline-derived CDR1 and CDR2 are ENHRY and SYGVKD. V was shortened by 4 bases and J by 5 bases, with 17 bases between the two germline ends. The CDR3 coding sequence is TGTGCCATCAGTGTAGCCTCCCCAAGTGGGACTGAAGCTTTCTTT. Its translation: CAISVASPSGTEAFF.

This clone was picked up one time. The CDR3 sequence: CASSNPRTATGELFF. The CDR3, as DNA: TGTGCCAGCAGCAACCCTCGGACAGCCACCGGGGAGCTGTTTTTT. V is TRBV21-1 and J is TRBJ2-2; the table names TRBD1, a call not compared with the DNA. TRBV21-1 represents a pseudogene. The CDR3 loop spans 15 amino acids.